The count of the clone carrying this T cell receptor (beta chain) is one. Its antigen is still unknown. This entry belongs to a study of T cells after posttransplantation cyclophosphamide. Whole-study results and caveats: TRB overlap between skin or GI tissue T cells and blood was limited. Later post-transplant blood repertoires were often dominated by donor CD8+ memory clones. TRB clonality was highly associated with recipient CMV seropositivity and reactivation.

The naive gate required viable CD3+CD4+ or CD3+CD8+ cells with CCR7+CD45RA+CD45RO-CD95-CD27+CD28+ phenotype. The length of the CDR3 is 13 residues. CDR1 is SGHTA and CDR2 is FQGNSA in the germline V gene. The V and J ends lost 1 base and 5 bases respectively, with 6 bases between them. Repertoires were generated with immunoSEQ multiplex PCR, while TCRdb's copy carries only in-frame clones and drops some. The data contain about 21,000 clones, about 98% of them singletons. The rearrangement joins TRBV7-2 to TRBJ1-5, with D unresolved. The sequence was collected from a man between 35 and 55 years old in good health, CMV-negative, and a related stem cell transplant donor. The sequencing sample was made of naive CD8+ T cells sorted from PBMCs. The CDR3 nucleotides are TGTGCCAGCAGCTTAGGGCCCTATCAGCCCCAGCATTTT. This translates into CASSLGPYQPQHF.